This entry lists 2 T cell receptor beta chains sequenced from one sample in a study of blood T cell repertoires in COVID-19. Some clones are missing from TCRdb's copy, which holds only in-frame ones; the method was immunoSEQ multiplex PCR. The sample has under 200,000 clones; more than 70% are singletons. The sequencing input was PBMCs or T cells enriched from blood (not recorded which). The receptors were sampled from a man aged 35-49 years with acute COVID-19.

This clone was seen just once. This rearrangement joins TRBV6-4 to TRBJ2-1; 7 nucleotides agree with TRBD2. The CDR3 totals 14 residues. Trimming took 3 bases from V and 6 from J; bases not matched to a gene: 5. From germline, CDR1 is MRHNA and CDR2 SNTAGT. CDR3 loop: CASSEAGEGNEQFF. The CDR3 DNA reads as TGTGCCAGCAGTGAGGCGGGAGAAGGCAATGAGCAGTTCTTC.

The chain is built from TRBV5-4 and TRBJ2-7; 8 bases fit TRBD1. The CDR3 has 15 residues. Germline CDR1 reads SGHNT; CDR2 reads YYREEE (reference sequence). Trimming took 0 bases from V and 2 from J; bases not matched to a gene: 4. CDR3 coding DNA: TGTGCCAGCAGCTTGGAACAGGGGGTTACCTACGAGCAGTACTTC. It translates to CASSLEQGVTYEQYF.